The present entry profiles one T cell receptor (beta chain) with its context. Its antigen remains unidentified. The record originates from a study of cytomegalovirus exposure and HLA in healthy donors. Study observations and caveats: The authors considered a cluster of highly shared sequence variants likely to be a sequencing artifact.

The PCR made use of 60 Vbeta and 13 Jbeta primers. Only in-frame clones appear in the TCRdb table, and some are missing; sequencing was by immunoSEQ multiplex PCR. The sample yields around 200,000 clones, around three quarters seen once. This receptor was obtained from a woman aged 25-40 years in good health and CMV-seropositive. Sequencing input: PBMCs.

This chain's CDR3 is CASSQRVGGEREKLFF. The CDR3 DNA sequence: TGCGCCAGCAGCCAACGGGTAGGGGGCGAACGGGAAAAACTGTTTTTT. The V call is TRBV4-1, the J call TRBJ1-4; the match to TRBD1 covers 7 bases. The CDR3 extends over 16 amino acids. Germline V gives CDR1 MGHRA, CDR2 YSYEKL. The V segment lost 2 bases and the J segment 8 bases; nucleotides outside the gene matches: 11.